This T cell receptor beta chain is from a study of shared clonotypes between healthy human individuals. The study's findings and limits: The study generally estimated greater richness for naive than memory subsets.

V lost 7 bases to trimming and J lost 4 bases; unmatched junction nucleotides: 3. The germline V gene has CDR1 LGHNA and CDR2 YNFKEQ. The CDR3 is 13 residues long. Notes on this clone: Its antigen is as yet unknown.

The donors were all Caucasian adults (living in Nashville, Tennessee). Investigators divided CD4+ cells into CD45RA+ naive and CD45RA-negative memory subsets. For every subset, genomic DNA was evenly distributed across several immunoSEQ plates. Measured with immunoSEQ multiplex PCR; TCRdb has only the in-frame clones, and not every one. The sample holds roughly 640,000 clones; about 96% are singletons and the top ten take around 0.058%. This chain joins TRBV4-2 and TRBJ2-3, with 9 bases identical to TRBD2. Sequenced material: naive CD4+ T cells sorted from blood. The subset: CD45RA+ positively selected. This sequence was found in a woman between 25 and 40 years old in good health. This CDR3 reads CASKREAPDTQYF. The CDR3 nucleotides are TGTGCCAGCAAGCGGGAGGCCCCAGATACGCAGTATTTT.